The present TCR beta chain was sequenced within a study of siplizumab effects on memory and regulatory T cells. Method: immunoSEQ multiplex PCR; TCRdb's copy keeps in-frame clones and lacks some. Found here are 100,000 to 110,000 clones, more than 85% of them singletons; the top ten hold roughly 0.16%. About this clone: Its antigen remains unidentified.

Trimming left V 5 bases short and J 5 bases short, with 19 bases between. Germline assignment: CDR1 LNHDA and CDR2 SQIVND (reference sequence). The CDR3 has 15 residues. Notes on the study in general: Siplizumab gave mappable alloreactive CD4+ clones an average Treg-derived fraction of about 70%, against roughly 29% in controls. Siplizumab significantly reduced alloreactive sequences traceable to unstimulated CD4+ memory cells. Naive T cells, seemingly more diverse than memory cells, seemed major alloresponse contributors. Unstimulated subsets captured only a minor fraction of alloreactive clones.

The chain carries TRBV19 and TRBJ2-7, with TRBD1 as a possible D gene (5 bases). The sequence came from a human donor in good health. Specimen: CD4+ T cells sorted from blood. The CDR3: CASSLGAALGDEQYF. For the CDR3, the DNA is TGTGCCAGTAGTTTAGGGGCAGCCCTGGGCGACGAGCAGTACTTC.